Below are 17 T cell receptor beta chains sequenced from a single sample in a study of T cell responses to AZD1222 COVID-19 vaccine. Measured with immunoSEQ multiplex PCR; TCRdb has only the in-frame clones, and not every one. The sample lists approximately 170,000 clones, roughly nine tenths occurring once. Sequencing was performed on peripheral blood, taken on day 0 of AZD1222 vaccination. These receptors were obtained from an adult in good health.

The rearrangement uses TRBV27 and TRBJ2-7, with 8 bases that match TRBD1. CDR3 length: 15 residues. The V segment lost 2 bases and the J segment 3 bases; nucleotides outside the gene matches: 6. CDR1 is MNHEY, CDR2 SMNVEV, per germline (reference sequence). The DNA of the CDR3 is TGTGCCAGCAGTTTAACCGGACAGGGTGGCTACGAGCAGTACTTC. Residues: CASSLTGQGGYEQYF.

The chain employs TRBV5-4 and TRBJ2-1, with 8 bases aligning to TRBD2. From germline, CDR1 is SGHNT and CDR2 YYREEE (reference sequence). V shed 1 base and J 8 bases; nucleotides not matched to a gene: 5. The CDR3 runs to 14 residues. The CDR3 spells CASSLRGGSDEQFF. DNA for the CDR3: TGTGCCAGCAGCTTGCGGGGGGGTTCGGATGAGCAGTTCTTC.

This chain joins TRBV7-2 and TRBJ2-1; D ambiguous. The germline V gene has CDR1 SGHTA and CDR2 FQGNSA. The CDR3 extends over 12 amino acids. V lost 5 bases, J lost 7 bases, and 9 bases lay in between. The CDR3: CASSQTLNEQFF. CDR3 coding DNA: TGTGCCAGCAGCCAGACATTGAATGAGCAGTTCTTC.

This clone was seen a handful of times. The chain couples TRBV20-1 to TRBJ2-2; no definite D call. Germline assignment: CDR1 DFQATT and CDR2 SNEGSKA (reference sequence). The CDR3 length is 14 residues. Trimming took off 6 bases at V and 0 bases at J, with 11 bases between the two ends. CDR3: CSASRQSNTGELFF. CDR3 sequence (DNA): TGCAGTGCGAGTCGGCAGTCGAACACCGGGGAGCTGTTTTTT.

The chain couples TRBV7-9 to TRBJ2-7; D uncertain. The CDR3 has 11 amino acids. The V and J ends lost 1 base and 10 bases respectively, with 8 bases between them. Looked up from germline, CDR1 is SEHNR and CDR2 is FQNEAQ (reference sequence). CDR3 loop: CASSLVDVQYF. As DNA, the CDR3 is TGTGCCAGCAGCTTAGTCGACGTCCAGTACTTC.

The V gene is TRBV11-1, the J gene TRBJ2-1; 12 nucleotides align to TRBD2. V shed 6 bases, J shed 9 bases, and the junction held 6 bases outside the gene matches. There are 14 residues in the CDR3. The V gene's germline CDR1 is SGHAT and CDR2 FQDESV (reference sequence). The CDR3: CASSSSGGAGEQFF. CDR3 nucleotides: TGTGCCAGCAGTTCTAGCGGGGGGGCGGGTGAGCAGTTCTTC.

The V call is TRBV30, the J call TRBJ1-5; tentative D call: TRBD1 (6 bases). The CDR3 consists of 14 residues. V was pared by 3 bases and J by 3 bases, with 12 bases between. Germline CDR1 and CDR2: GTSNPN and SVGIG (reference sequence). The CDR3 sequence: CAWRTPGANQPQHF. CDR3 nucleotide sequence: TGTGCCTGGAGGACACCGGGGGCCAATCAGCCCCAGCATTTT. Full variable domain (outside the CDR3, taken from reference TRBV30 and TRBJ1-5): SQTIHQWPATLVQPVGSPLSLECTVEGTSNPNLYWYRQAAGRGLQLLFYSVGIGQISSEVPQNLSASRPQDRQFILSSKKLLLSDSGFYLCAWRTPGANQPQHFGDGTRLSIL.

This rearrangement joins TRBV15 to TRBJ1-3, with D maybe TRBD1 (5 bases). The ends were cut back, 0 bases at V and 0 bases at J, with 9 bases in the middle. The CDR3 is 16 amino acids. Germline CDR1 LNHNV, CDR2 YYDKDF (reference sequence). The CDR3 sequence is CATSRDQQASGNTIYF. The CDR3 bases are TGTGCCACCAGCAGAGATCAACAGGCCTCTGGAAACACCATATATTTT.

In nucleotides, the CDR3 is TGTGCCAGCAGCATGTACAGGGACCAAGAGACCCAGTACTTC. It is translated as CASSMYRDQETQYF. This chain connects TRBV5-5 to TRBJ2-5, with D perhaps TRBD1 (6 bases). The germline gives CDR1 SGHKS, CDR2 YYEKEE (reference sequence). Trimming left V 4 bases short and J 0 bases short, with 10 bases between. This CDR3 is built from 14 residues.

V and J are TRBV4-1 and TRBJ2-5; 10 nucleotides match TRBD2. Germline V CDR1 and CDR2: MGHRA, YSYEKL. V lost 2 bases, J lost 5 bases, and 5 bases stayed unmatched. CDR3 length equals 15 residues. Here the CDR3 DNA reads TGCGCCAGCAGCCAAATTGGACTAGCGGCCGAGACCCAGTACTTC. It yields the protein CASSQIGLAAETQYF.

CDR3 nucleotides: TGTGCCAGCTTAGTAGAGACCCAGTACTTC. This translates into CASLVETQYF. This chain connects TRBV2 to TRBJ2-5; D gene unclear. Trimming took off 8 bases at V and 4 bases at J, with 5 bases between the two ends. This CDR3 has 10 residues. CDR1 SNHLY and CDR2 FYNNEI come from the germline V gene. Full variable domain (remainder filled in from reference TRBV2 and TRBJ2-5): EPEVTQTPSHQVTQMGQEVILRCVPISNHLYFYWYRQILGQKVEFLVSFYNNEISEKSEIFDDQFSVERPDGSNFTLKIRSTKLEDSAMYFCASLVETQYFGPGTRLLVL.

J is TRBJ2-7 and V is TRBV18; TRBD1 matches 10 bases. The junction had 6 bases not matched to a gene; V was cut back by 2 bases and J by 2 bases. CDR3 length: 16 residues. CDR1 is KGHSH, CDR2 LQKENI, per germline. CDR3 DNA: TGTGCCAGCTCACCATGGGGGACAGGGGCAGCCTACGAGCAGTACTTC. Translation: CASSPWGTGAAYEQYF.

The chain employs TRBV27 and TRBJ2-3; D not certain. Germline CDR1 and CDR2: MNHEY and SMNVEV (reference sequence). The V and J ends lost 4 bases and 3 bases respectively, with 11 bases between them. The CDR3 is 14 amino acids. CDR3 amino acids: CASSYTVRTDTQYF. As DNA, the CDR3 is TGTGCCAGCAGTTACACGGTTAGGACAGATACGCAGTATTTT.

The chain employs TRBV5-5 and TRBJ1-6; TRBD1 might be the D (5 bases). This CDR3 is built from 15 residues. Trimming took 3 bases from V and 5 from J, leaving 12 bases between them. Germline V lookup: CDR1 SGHKS, CDR2 YYEKEE (reference sequence). This CDR3 reads CASSWAGFDNSPLHF. The CDR3 nucleotides read TGTGCCAGCAGCTGGGCAGGGTTTGATAATTCACCCCTCCACTTT.

This sequence joins TRBV12-3 or TRBV12-4 and TRBJ1-5; tentatively, D is TRBD1 (5 bases). V gave up 6 bases and J gave up 3 bases, with 9 bases separating them. The CDR3 covers 13 residues. CDR3 protein: CASSQQANQPQHF. The CDR3 DNA reads as TGTGCCAGCAGCCAACAGGCCAATCAGCCCCAGCATTTT.

The genes are TRBV7-9 and TRBJ2-7, with a weak D call TRBD2 (5 bases). The V gene lost 1 base and the J gene lost 6 bases, with 13 bases spanning the gap. Germline V CDR1 and CDR2: SEHNR, FQNEAQ (reference sequence). The CDR3 consists of 14 residues. The CDR3 spells CASSLGSGSREQYF. CDR3 sequence (DNA): TGTGCCAGCAGCTTAGGATCGGGGTCTCGCGAGCAGTACTTC.

V gene TRBV5-6 combines with J gene TRBJ1-3; D remains unclear. CDR1 and CDR2 from the germline V gene are SGHDT and YYEEEE. The CDR3 contains 19 residues. V was clipped by 0 bases and J by 0 bases, with 19 bases between them. The CDR3 spells CASSLGVPMPASSGNTIYF. The CDR3 region has the DNA TGTGCCAGCAGCTTGGGCGTTCCGATGCCGGCCAGCTCTGGAAACACCATATATTTT.